This T cell receptor beta chain originates from a study of blood T cells in healthy people across ages. CDR3 size: 15 residues. Germline lookup yields CDR1 LGHNA and CDR2 YNFKEQ. Then a second PCR, running about 6 to 11 cycles, was carried out with a sample-barcoded 5' primer and a J-beta primer mix. MiXCR, run by TCRdb on the 5' RACE reads, gives a single entry per CDR3 protein. Of some 320,000 distinct CDR3 sequences in the sample, around 29% were seen once. Sequenced input: blood. This receptor was taken from a woman in her seventies in good health. This sequence joins TRBV4-2 and TRBJ2-1; TRBD1 is a possible D gene (6 bases). The better agreement between TRBJ2-5 and the DNA end casts doubt on the J call. The CDR3 loop reads CASSQTAGDRETQYF. DNA for the CDR3: TGTGCCAGCAGCCAGACCGCAGGGGATAGGGAGACCCAGTACTTC.